One and the same sample provided the 2 T cell receptor beta chains below, sequenced in a study of blood T cell repertoires in COVID-19. The data were produced by immunoSEQ multiplex PCR, yet TCRdb's version contains in-frame clones alone and is incomplete. The sample lists roughly 100,000 clones; roughly 80% were seen once. Sequenced: peripheral blood. The receptors here all came from a woman in her 70s with acute or convalescent COVID-19.

The genes are TRBV7-2 and TRBJ1-5; D gene unclear. Germline loops: CDR1 SGHTA, CDR2 FQGNSA. The CDR3 runs to 14 residues. The V end was cut by 0 bases, the J end by 6 bases, with 9 bases between. The CDR3 sequence is CASSLARGSQPQHF. The CDR3 DNA reads TGTGCCAGCAGCTTAGCGCGAGGGTCTCAGCCCCAGCATTTT. The full variable domain, its missing parts supplied by reference TRBV7-2 and TRBJ1-5, is GAGVSQSPSNKVTEKGKDVELRCDPISGHTALYWYRQSLGQGLEFLIYFQGNSAPDKSGLPSDRFSAERTGGSVSTLTIQRTQQEDSAVYLCASSLARGSQPQHFGDGTRLSIL.

This chain links TRBV19 with TRBJ1-1; no firm D call. The CDR3 totals 14 residues. Germline V lookup: CDR1 LNHDA, CDR2 SQIVND (reference sequence). V lost 10 bases to trimming and J lost 0 bases, with 15 bases between them. CDR3 sequence reads: CATSIGRMNTEAFF. The CDR3 nucleotides are TGTGCCACCAGTATAGGGAGAATGAACACTGAAGCTTTCTTT.